This T cell receptor (beta chain) was profiled in a study of CD8 T cells in Susac syndrome. An input of about 0.5 to 1 ug of RNA was subjected to reverse transcription using random hexamers. The immunoSEQ assay covered 54 Vbeta and 13 Jbeta segments for CDR3. TCRdb analysed the immunoSEQ multiplex PCR reads with MiXCR anew, one entry per CDR3 protein. Of roughly 180,000 distinct CDR3 sequences detected, over 85% appear once; the ten largest clones hold over 0.12%. Sequencing of TCR beta was carried out in blood CD8+ and CD4+ T cells. TEMRA cells underwent FACS enrichment and CD8+ and CD4+ T cells underwent negative isolation. Study-wide results and limits: The study conceded that relatively few individuals underwent its TCR sequencing and HLA analysis.

Note on this clonotype: The antigen is undetermined.

Germline assignment: CDR1 LGHNA and CDR2 YNFKEQ. Trimming stripped 3 bases from V and 7 bases from J, with 7 bases between. The CDR3 is 13 amino acids. This rearrangement joins TRBV4-2 to TRBJ1-6; D is undetermined. The source of this sequence is a human donor in good health. The material sequenced was CD4+ T cells from PBMCs. As DNA, the CDR3 is TGTGCCAGCAGCCAGATTGCAAATTCACCCCTCCACTTT. Encoded protein: CASSQIANSPLHF.